A selection of T cell receptor beta chains follows, all from one sample in a study of shared clonotypes between healthy human individuals. The data were produced by immunoSEQ multiplex PCR, yet TCRdb's version contains in-frame clones alone and is incomplete. The sample yields millions of clones, about 92% seen once. Sequences were obtained from naive CD8+ T cells from PBMCs. The origin of the receptors is a man younger than 35 in good health. Some clones in this sample may be carry-over from other donors' samples. CDR3s include the opening cysteine and the closing phenylalanine or tryptophan. D genes are given only for firm matches. Part of the rows lack a size; the others show once, few, many or a class for expanded clones.

clone_size	v_call	d_call	j_call	cdr3_nt	cdr3_aa
-	TRBV10-3	-	TRBJ1-1	TGTGCCATCAGTGACCTACCCCCGAACACTGAAGCTTTCTTT	CAISDLPPNTEAFF
-	TRBV29-1	TRBD2	TRBJ2-7	TGCAGCGTTGGAGGGACCACTAGGACTAGCGGAATCTACGAGCAGTACTTC	CSVGGTTRTSGIYEQYF
-	TRBV4-1	-	TRBJ1-1	TGCGCCAGCAGCTCAGAAGACATCTGGGGCACTGAAGCTTTCTTT	CASSSEDIWGTEAFF
-	TRBV2	-	TRBJ1-3	TGTGCCAGCAGCCTCGACTCCTACTCTGGAAACACCATATATTTT	CASSLDSYSGNTIYF
-	TRBV18	TRBD2	TRBJ2-1	TGTGCCAGCTCACCACTTTGGACTAGCGCGAACAATGAGCAGTTCTTC	CASSPLWTSANNEQFF
-	TRBV19	TRBD1	TRBJ2-7	TGTGCCAGTAGTATAGGGACAGGGAACGACTACGAGCAGTACTTC	CASSIGTGNDYEQYF
-	TRBV19	-	TRBJ2-5	TGTGCCAGTAGTCCCCGGGACCGACAAGAGACCCAGTACTTC	CASSPRDRQETQYF
-	TRBV6-1	TRBD2	TRBJ2-4	TGTGCCAGCGGGGGGGGGATTCTCAAAAACATTCAGTACTTC	CASGGGILKNIQYF
-	TRBV13	TRBD2	TRBJ2-1	TGTGCCAGCAGCACCCGGACTAGCGGGAGGGCCTGGGTCAATGAGCAGTTCTTC	CASSTRTSGRAWVNEQFF
-	TRBV27	-	TRBJ2-5	TGTGCCAGCAGTTTATACGGAGCGGGGACCCAGTACTTC	CASSLYGAGTQYF
once	TRBV6-5	-	TRBJ2-6	TGTGCCAGCAGGGTTTGGAGCTCTGGGGCCAACGTCCTGACTTTC	CASRVWSSGANVLTF
-	TRBV14	-	TRBJ2-1	TGTGCCAGCAGCCAAGGGTTTTCTAGCGCTTACAATGAGCAGTTCTTC	CASSQGFSSAYNEQFF
-	TRBV6-1	-	TRBJ1-4	TGTGCCAGCTGGTTCGACAGCCGATCAGAAAAACTGTTTTTT	CASWFDSRSEKLFF
-	TRBV5-6	-	TRBJ2-7	TGTGCCAGCAGCTTGGGAGGGGGGTTTGGCGAGCAGTACTTC	CASSLGGGFGEQYF
once	TRBV7-9	TRBD2	TRBJ2-7	TGTGCCAGCGGGAGCGGGGACTACTACGAGCAGTACTTC	CASGSGDYYEQYF
-	TRBV5-1	-	TRBJ2-7	TGCGCCAGCAGCTTCGGGAGTCTCTACGAGCAGTACTTC	CASSFGSLYEQYF
-	TRBV9	TRBD2	TRBJ2-1	TGTGCCAGCAGCGGAACTAGCGAGTCCTACAATGAGCAGTTCTTC	CASSGTSESYNEQFF
-	TRBV27	TRBD1	TRBJ2-3	TGTGCCAGCAGTCCAATATACCGGACAGGGGGTAACACAGATACGCAGTATTTT	CASSPIYRTGGNTDTQYF
-	TRBV27	-	TRBJ2-2	TGTGCCAGCAGCCCCCGAGGAAGGCCGAACACCGGGGAGCTGTTTTTT	CASSPRGRPNTGELFF
-	TRBV27	-	TRBJ2-7	TGTGCCAGCAGTTTTGGTATCTCCTACGAGCAGTACTTC	CASSFGISYEQYF
-	TRBV25-1	-	TRBJ2-7	TGTGCCAGCAGGGGCTACGAGCAGTACTTC	CASRGYEQYF